These 15 T cell receptor beta chains were sequenced from one sample in a study of shared clonotypes between healthy human individuals. Only in-frame clones appear in the TCRdb table, and some are missing; sequencing was by immunoSEQ multiplex PCR. The sample has around 940,000 clones, 76% seen once. Sequencing used memory CD4+ T cells sorted from blood. Specified subset: CD45RA-negative fraction. The receptors stem from a man younger than 35 in good health.

The chain employs TRBV6-5 and TRBJ1-2, with 7 bases fitting TRBD1. Looked up from germline, CDR1 is MNHEY and CDR2 is SVGAGI. CDR3 length equals 15 residues. Trimming took 8 bases from V and 4 from J; bases not matched to a gene: 13. The CDR3: CASGGTALSAYGYTF. CDR3 sequence (DNA): TGTGCCAGCGGAGGGACAGCCCTATCCGCCTATGGCTACACCTTC.

This chain connects TRBV7-2 to TRBJ1-1, with 8 bases aligning to TRBD1. V trimming: 3 bases; J trimming: 8 bases; junction bases outside the gene matches: 2. Germline V gives CDR1 SGHTA, CDR2 FQGNSA. The CDR3 runs to 12 residues. CDR3 coding DNA: TGTGCCAGCAGCTTGAGGGACAGGGAAGCTTTCTTT. Translation gives CASSLRDREAFF.

This clone has just a few counts. Other DNA variants within this sample encode the same CDR3. This chain connects TRBV30 to TRBJ1-3; D gene ambiguous. CDR1 GTSNPN and CDR2 SVGIG come from the germline V gene (reference sequence). CDR3 length equals 12 residues. V lost 0 bases to trimming and J lost 1 base, with 1 base between them. CDR3 loop: CAWSVSGNTIYF. The DNA for the CDR3 is TGTGCCTGGAGTGTGTCTGGAAACACCATATATTTT.

The J gene is TRBJ1-2, the V gene TRBV7-8, with D uncertain. Germline V gene data show CDR1 as SGHVS and CDR2 as FQNEAQ. This CDR3 is built from 14 residues. V lost 7 bases, J lost 4 bases, and 16 bases lay in between. The CDR3: CASTQLEGSYGYTF. As DNA, the CDR3 is TGTGCCAGCACCCAGCTAGAGGGTAGCTATGGCTACACCTTC. The entire variable domain, with the rest obtained from reference TRBV7-8 and TRBJ1-2, is as follows: GAGVSQSPRYKVAKRGQDVALRCDPISGHVSLFWYQQALGQGPEFLTYFQNEAQLDKSGLPSDRFFAERPEGSVSTLKIQRTQQEDSAVYLCASTQLEGSYGYTFGSGTRLTVV.

The chain employs TRBV5-4 and TRBJ2-3; unclear D gene. The CDR3 consists of 13 residues. Germline assignment: CDR1 SGHNT and CDR2 YYREEE (reference sequence). V was cut by 5 bases and J by 0 bases, with 7 bases left in between. Written as DNA, the CDR3 is TGTGCCAGCAGACCCGCTAGCACAGATACGCAGTATTTT. Its translation is CASRPASTDTQYF. The full variable domain, in which reference TRBV5-4 and TRBJ2-3 provide the parts outside the CDR3, is ETGVTQSPTHLIKTRGQQVTLRCSSQSGHNTVSWYQQALGQGPQFIFQYYREEENGRGNFPPRFSGLQFPNYSSELNVNALELDDSALYLCASRPASTDTQYFGPGTRLTVL.

The chain employs TRBV5-1 and TRBJ1-1, with D perhaps TRBD1 (6 bases). The CDR3 runs to 15 residues. V lost 5 bases and J lost 1, with 15 bases in between. Germline values: CDR1 SGHRS, CDR2 YFSETQ. The CDR3 DNA reads TGCGCCAGCAGGCCAGGACAGCTTGGGAACACTGAAGCTTTCTTT. Amino acids: CASRPGQLGNTEAFF.

The rearrangement joins TRBV7-9 to TRBJ2-7, with D perhaps TRBD1 (5 bases). The V end lost 1 base, the J end lost 6 bases, and 10 bases lay between the germline ends. CDR1 and CDR2 from the germline V gene are SEHNR and FQNEAQ (reference sequence). The CDR3 spans 13 residues. CDR3 DNA sequence: TGTGCCAGCAGCTTAGGACCTGGGGCCGAGCAGTACTTC. Translation: CASSLGPGAEQYF.

This clone was observed once. V gene TRBV18 combines with J gene TRBJ1-3, with D unresolved. The CDR3 has 17 residues. V lost 2 bases and J 0 bases, leaving 14 bases between the germline ends. Germline-derived CDR1 and CDR2 are KGHSH and LQKENI. CDR3 DNA: TGTGCCAGCTCACCAAACGACGTTCGGAACTCTGGAAACACCATATATTTT. Residues: CASSPNDVRNSGNTIYF.

The chain uses TRBV19 and TRBJ2-4; either TRBD1 or TRBD2 may fit D (5 bases each). The CDR3 is made up of 15 amino acids. Germline values: CDR1 LNHDA, CDR2 SQIVND (reference sequence). Trimming left V 6 bases short and J 4 bases short, with 16 bases between. The CDR3 here is CASRVSGTSKNIQYF. The CDR3, as DNA: TGTGCCAGTAGGGTGTCCGGGACCTCGAAAAACATTCAGTACTTC.

This clone was counted only a few times. The chain joins TRBV5-1 to TRBJ2-2; 7 bases agree with TRBD1. The trim removed 2 bases at V and 5 bases at J, leaving 9 bases unmatched. There are 16 residues in the CDR3. Per germline, CDR1 SGHRS and CDR2 YFSETQ. The CDR3 spells CASSFDRVATTGELFF. CDR3 nucleotide sequence: TGCGCCAGCAGCTTCGACAGGGTTGCCACTACCGGGGAGCTGTTTTTT.

Details on this clone: Since a much larger clone is just one base distant, this may be a read error. Additional DNA sequences in this sample encode the identical CDR3. V gene TRBV11-2 combines with J gene TRBJ1-5; 7 positions agree with TRBD1. The germline V gene has CDR1 SGHAT and CDR2 FQNNGV. The CDR3 has 15 amino acids. Trimming removed 1 base from V and 2 bases from J; junction bases left unmatched: 2. This chain's CDR3 is CASSLGQGGNQPQHF. The CDR3 DNA follows: TGTGCCAGCAGCTTAGGACAGGGTGGCAATCAGCCCCAGCATTTT. The full variable domain, rest sourced from reference TRBV11-2 and TRBJ1-5, is EAGVAQSPRYKIIEKRQSVAFWCNPISGHATLYWYQQILGQGPKLLIQFQNNGVVDDSQLPKDRFSAERLKGVDSTLKIQPAKLEDSAVYLCASSLGQGGNQPQHFGDGTRLSIL.

This clone was picked up a small number of times. The chain employs TRBV5-6 and TRBJ1-1, with TRBD1 as a possible D gene (5 bases). The CDR3 covers 15 residues. Trimming shortened V by 2 bases and J by 3 bases, and 14 bases separated the two germline ends. Germline CDR1 and CDR2: SGHDT and YYEEEE. The CDR3 bases are TGTGCCAGCAGCTTAAGGGGAGGAGGGGACACTGAAGCTTTCTTT. Amino acids: CASSLRGGGDTEAFF.

This chain joins TRBV6-1 and TRBJ2-1, with TRBD2 identical over 9 bases. CDR1 is MNHNS, CDR2 SASEGT, per germline. Germline trimming cut 10 bases from V and 7 bases from J; bases unmatched to any gene: 11. The CDR3 contains 14 residues. The CDR3 region is CAIELAGKINEQFF. Here the CDR3 DNA reads TGTGCCATCGAACTAGCGGGTAAAATTAATGAGCAGTTCTTC.

Note on this clone: This sample also contains other DNA sequences that code for the same CDR3. V gene TRBV5-1 combines with J gene TRBJ1-5; the D is unclear. The CDR3 runs 13 residues. Trimming took 0 bases from V and 3 from J, leaving 4 bases between them. Germline CDR1 SGHRS, CDR2 YFSETQ. For the CDR3, the DNA is TGCGCCAGCAGCTTGGATATCAATCAGCCCCAGCATTTT. Amino acids: CASSLDINQPQHF. Complete variable domain (other parts from reference TRBV5-1 and TRBJ1-5): KAGVTQTPRYLIKTRGQQVTLSCSPISGHRSVSWYQQTPGQGLQFLFEYFSETQRNKGNFPGRFSGRQFSNSRSEMNVSTLELGDSALYLCASSLDINQPQHFGDGTRLSIL.

A few counts support this clone. The V gene is TRBV19, the J gene TRBJ2-7; TRBD2 matches at 14 bases. Germline assignment: CDR1 LNHDA and CDR2 SQIVND (reference sequence). The trim removed 6 bases at V and 3 bases at J, leaving 10 bases unmatched. This CDR3 is 17 amino acids long. CDR3 amino acids: CASRSGLAGVAIYEQYF. The DNA for the CDR3 is TGTGCCAGTAGGTCGGGACTAGCGGGAGTGGCGATCTACGAGCAGTACTTC.